This T cell receptor beta chain was identified in a study of blood T cells in healthy people across ages. Study-wide results and limits: Possibly, changes in expanded clonotypes were confounded because donor CMV status was unknown.

This clonotype was seen at least ten times. Its antigen remains unidentified. A second PCR of 7 to 11 cycles used a sample-barcoded 5' primer and a J-beta primer mix. Every cDNA was tagged by a template-switch adaptor with 12 random nucleotides. Researchers report that each sample yielded at least 3 million CDR3-containing paired-end reads. TCRdb reprocessed the 5' RACE reads with MiXCR, giving one entry per CDR3 protein. The sample gives some 750,000 distinct CDR3 sequences, about a fifth of which show up once; under 25% is in the top ten. Germline V gives CDR1 SNHLY, CDR2 FYNNEI. The CDR3 extends over 16 amino acids. Trimming left V 3 bases short and J 4 bases short, with 18 bases between.

The chain combines TRBV2 with TRBJ1-1; D may be TRBD1 (5 bases). The material sequenced was blood. The clonotype was recovered from a man aged 65-85 years in good health. CDR3 sequence (DNA): TGTGCCAGCAGTGAGGGGTCCTCTCGGGGGGGCACTGAAGCTTTCTTT. This encodes CASSEGSSRGGTEAFF. The complete variable domain, with remaining parts taken from reference TRBV2 and TRBJ1-1, reads EPEVTQTPSHQVTQMGQEVILRCVPISNHLYFYWYRQILGQKVEFLVSFYNNEISEKSEIFDDQFSVERPDGSNFTLKIRSTKLEDSAMYFCASSEGSSRGGTEAFFGQGTRLTVV.